These 30 T cell receptor beta chains came from one sample sequenced in a study of graft-versus-host responses after intestinal transplantation. Measured with immunoSEQ multiplex PCR; TCRdb has only the in-frame clones, and not every one. The sample has 50,000 to 75,000 clones; about 94% are singletons. Which antigens these TCRs recognize remains unknown. This material consisted of unstimulated CD4+ T cells sorted from spleen or lymph node cells, taken before transplant. All receptors come from a human donor who was the organ donor for an intestinal transplant.

This clone appeared a few times. The V gene is TRBV7-9, the J gene TRBJ1-1; no firm D call. The CDR3 has 15 residues. Germline loops: CDR1 SEHNR, CDR2 FQNEAQ (reference sequence). The V end was cut by 1 base, the J end by 1 base, with 10 bases between. CDR3 coding DNA: TGTGCCAGCAGCTTAGATCGTCCCGGGAACACTGAAGCTTTCTTT. Residues: CASSLDRPGNTEAFF.

The rearrangement links TRBV7-8 to TRBJ2-7; TRBD2 is a possible D gene (5 bases). Trimming cost V 5 bases and J 3 bases, with 11 bases left between them. The CDR3 is 13 residues long. Germline V gene sequence: CDR1 SGHVS, CDR2 FQNEAQ. CDR3 residues: CASSPDSYYEQYF. The CDR3 nucleotides are TGTGCCAGCAGCCCGGACTCATACTACGAGCAGTACTTC.

The chain has TRBV6-1 and TRBJ1-6; D unresolved. The length of the CDR3 is 12 residues. CDR1 is MNHNS, CDR2 SASEGT, per germline. Trimming shortened V by 6 bases and J by 10 bases, and 10 bases separated the two germline ends. The DNA for the CDR3 is TGTGCCAGCAGGGGTTCAGTGTCACCCCTCCACTTT. It yields the protein CASRGSVSPLHF.

V gene TRBV10-3 combines with J gene TRBJ2-1, with TRBD2 matching over 10 bases. CDR3 size: 17 residues. V lost 5 bases, J lost 8 bases, and 15 bases stayed unmatched. CDR1 is ENHRY, CDR2 SYGVKD, per germline. The CDR3 protein is CAISHRGSGGAMDEQFF. CDR3 nucleotide sequence: TGTGCCATCAGTCACCGGGGCAGCGGGGGGGCCATGGATGAGCAGTTCTTC.

This clone occurred once. The V call is TRBV4-1, the J call TRBJ1-2; no clear D gene. Trimming left V 1 base short and J 3 bases short, with 6 bases between. The CDR3 extends over 13 amino acids. In germline, CDR1 is MGHRA, CDR2 YSYEKL. CDR3 DNA sequence: TGCGCCAGCAGCCAAGTACCCCACTATGGCTACACCTTC. Translated: CASSQVPHYGYTF.

This clone was seen a handful of times. The chain couples TRBV28 to TRBJ2-2, with 8 bases that match TRBD2. With V trimmed by 5 bases and J by 6 bases, 5 bases remained unmatched. The CDR3 has 14 residues. CDR1 and CDR2 from the germline V gene are MDHEN and SYDVKM. The CDR3 DNA reads TGTGCCAGCAGTAACTACGGGGGGGCCGGGGAGCTGTTTTTT. Its protein is CASSNYGGAGELFF.

This CDR3 is CASSPRLVSLPDTQYF. In DNA form, the CDR3 reads TGTGCCAGCAGCCCACGACTAGTTTCTCTTCCAGATACGCAGTATTTT. The genes are TRBV9 and TRBJ2-3; possible D gene TRBD2, 6 bases. The CDR3 length is 16 residues. CDR1 is SGDLS, CDR2 YYNGEE, per germline. Trimming shortened V by 4 bases and J by 4 bases, and 19 bases separated the two germline ends.

The chain carries TRBV5-5 and TRBJ2-3; D not certain. Trimming left V 4 bases short and J 5 bases short, with 11 bases between. Germline V gene data show CDR1 as SGHKS and CDR2 as YYEKEE (reference sequence). This CDR3 comprises 13 residues. This chain's CDR3 is CASSGITGDTQYF. The DNA for the CDR3 is TGTGCCAGCAGCGGCATAACCGGAGATACGCAGTATTTT.

This clone was observed once. The V call is TRBV5-4, the J call TRBJ2-7, with 7 bases lining up with TRBD1. The V gene's germline CDR1 is SGHNT and CDR2 YYREEE (reference sequence). The V gene end was trimmed by 4 bases and the J gene end by 5 bases; junction bases not matched to a gene: 12. The CDR3 runs to 15 residues. The CDR3 DNA reads TGTGCCAGCAGCCTCGACAGGGTTGTTCACAACGAGCAGTACTTC. It yields the protein CASSLDRVVHNEQYF.

The V and J genes are TRBV27 and TRBJ1-5, with D unresolved. Deletions cut 5 bases from V and 3 bases from J, with 2 bases between. The CDR3 spans 11 residues. Germline V gives CDR1 MNHEY, CDR2 SMNVEV (reference sequence). The CDR3 sequence: CASSTNQPQHF. Here the CDR3 DNA reads TGTGCCAGCAGTACCAATCAGCCCCAGCATTTT.

The rearrangement uses TRBV6-6 and TRBJ1-2, with 10 bases fitting TRBD1. The length of the CDR3 is 14 residues. Germline CDR1 is MNHNY and CDR2 is SVGAGI (reference sequence). Unmatched junction bases numbered 3, after V lost 7 bases and J lost 1 base. As DNA, the CDR3 is TGTGCCAGCATTGGGACAGGGGATAACTATGGCTACACCTTC. Its translation is CASIGTGDNYGYTF.

The chain recombines TRBV5-8 with TRBJ2-5, with 7 bases that match TRBD1. Germline CDR1 is SGHTS and CDR2 is YDEGEE. This CDR3 region has 14 residues. With V trimmed by 2 bases and J by 5 bases, 6 bases remained unmatched. DNA for the CDR3: TGTGCCAGCAGCTTAAGGACAGGACTGGAGACCCAGTACTTC. Translating it yields CASSLRTGLETQYF. The variable domain in full, completed from reference TRBV5-8 and TRBJ2-5, reads EAGVTQSPTHLIKTRGQQATLRCSPISGHTSVYWYQQALGLGLQFLLWYDEGEERNRGNFPPRFSGRQFPNYSSELNVNALELEDSALYLCASSLRTGLETQYFGPGTRLLVL.

The V and J genes are TRBV18 and TRBJ2-1, with 13 positions matching TRBD2. The junction had 0 bases not matched to a gene; V was cut back by 0 bases and J by 4 bases. Germline lookup yields CDR1 KGHSH and CDR2 LQKENI. The CDR3 totals 16 residues. In DNA form, the CDR3 reads TGTGCCAGCTCACCACCGGGACTAGCGGGGTACAATGAGCAGTTCTTC. Residues: CASSPPGLAGYNEQFF.

The chain recombines TRBV19 with TRBJ1-6; 9 bases map to TRBD1. V trimming: 7 bases; J trimming: 8 bases; junction bases outside the gene matches: 6. The germline V gene has CDR1 LNHDA and CDR2 SQIVND (reference sequence). This CDR3 is built from 14 residues. The CDR3 is CASTEQGADSPLHF. The CDR3 nucleotides read TGTGCCAGTACCGAACAGGGGGCGGATTCACCCCTCCACTTT.

The V call is TRBV2, the J call TRBJ2-7; TRBD2 matches at 7 bases. Trimming cost V 7 bases and J 3 bases; bases outside gene matches: 9. CDR3 size: 14 residues. The germline V gene encodes CDR1 SNHLY and CDR2 FYNNEI. DNA of the CDR3: TGTGCCAGCACGCGGGAGTTGGGTGGCTACGAGCAGTACTTC. Protein product: CASTRELGGYEQYF.

V usage is TRBV7-2 and J usage is TRBJ2-5; tentative D call: TRBD1 (6 bases). The CDR3 has 14 amino acids. Trimming took off 4 bases at V and 5 bases at J, with 14 bases between the two ends. In germline, CDR1 is SGHTA, CDR2 FQGNSA. CDR3 region: CASSYWLQGETQYF. DNA for the CDR3: TGTGCCAGCAGCTACTGGCTCCAGGGGGAGACCCAGTACTTC.

The chain uses TRBV5-6 and TRBJ2-3, with 7 bases identical to TRBD2. Germline CDR1 is SGHDT and CDR2 is YYEEEE. The CDR3 has 17 residues. Trimming cost V 1 base and J 1 base; bases outside gene matches: 9. DNA for the CDR3: TGTGCCAGCAGCTTGTATCTCGGCGGGGGAGGCACAGATACGCAGTATTTT. This encodes CASSLYLGGGGTDTQYF.

The gene calls are TRBV11-2 and TRBJ1-1, with 8 bases matching TRBD1. The CDR3 loop spans 15 amino acids. V shed 5 bases and J 3 bases; nucleotides not matched to a gene: 8. Germline-derived CDR1 and CDR2 are SGHAT and FQNNGV. In DNA form, the CDR3 reads TGTGCCAGCAGCACCCAACCGGACAGGGACACTGAAGCTTTCTTT. This encodes CASSTQPDRDTEAFF.

CDR3 region: CASSYSSATNTEAFF. The CDR3 DNA follows: TGTGCCAGCAGTTACTCGTCGGCTACGAACACTGAAGCTTTCTTT. The J gene is TRBJ1-1, the V gene TRBV6-5, with no clear D. V was trimmed by 0 bases and J by 1 base, leaving 9 bases between them. This CDR3 spans 15 amino acids. Germline CDR1 is MNHEY and CDR2 is SVGAGI.

On this clone itself: This sample includes further DNA sequences coding for the same CDR3. CDR3 amino acids: CASSYPGASGNEQFF. Written as DNA, the CDR3 is TGTGCCAGCAGTTACCCAGGGGCCTCGGGAAATGAGCAGTTCTTC. This sequence joins TRBV6-6 and TRBJ2-1, with D possibly TRBD1 on 6 matching bases. The CDR3 length is 15 residues. Germline values: CDR1 MNHNY, CDR2 SVGAGI (reference sequence). The V end was cut by 2 bases, the J end by 7 bases, with 15 bases between.

To note about this clone: At the DNA level, this CDR3 is encoded by other sequences in the same sample as well. This chain joins TRBV18 and TRBJ1-4, with D possibly TRBD1 on 5 matching bases. CDR1 and CDR2 (germline): KGHSH, LQKENI. There are 14 residues in the CDR3. V lost 3 bases and J lost 5, with 10 bases in between. CDR3 residues: CASSPGPTNEKLFF. CDR3 in DNA: TGTGCCAGCTCACCGGGGCCGACAAATGAAAAACTGTTTTTT.

The chain uses TRBV5-6 and TRBJ2-1; D perhaps matches TRBD2 (7 bases). Between the trimmed V and J ends, which lost 4 bases and 3 bases, there was a span of 17 bases. The germline CDR1 and CDR2 sequences are SGHDT and YYEEEE. This CDR3 has 16 amino acids. The CDR3 region is CASSLQGRGLYNEQFF. CDR3 bases: TGTGCCAGCAGCCTCCAGGGGAGGGGTCTCTACAATGAGCAGTTCTTC. Full variable domain (missing parts from reference TRBV5-6 and TRBJ2-1): DAGVTQSPTHLIKTRGQQVTLRCSPKSGHDTVSWYQQALGQGPQFIFQYYEEEERQRGNFPDRFSGHQFPNYSSELNVNALLLGDSALYLCASSLQGRGLYNEQFFGPGTRLTVL.

The rearrangement uses TRBV20-1 and TRBJ2-7, with 7 bases identical to TRBD1. This CDR3 spans 10 amino acids. Germline lookup yields CDR1 DFQATT and CDR2 SNEGSKA (reference sequence). V was clipped by 6 bases and J by 9 bases; unmatched bases: 5. The DNA for the CDR3 is TGCAGTGCCAAGGGGGCAGGGCAGTACTTC. This sequence encodes CSAKGAGQYF.

The chain combines TRBV6-5 with TRBJ2-6, with D possibly being TRBD1 (6 bases). Looked up from germline, CDR1 is MNHEY and CDR2 is SVGAGI. This CDR3 has 14 amino acids. V was pared by 5 bases and J by 2 bases, with 7 bases between. CDR3 in amino acids: CASSQGTGANVLTF. In nucleotides, the CDR3 is TGTGCCAGCAGTCAGGGGACTGGGGCCAACGTCCTGACTTTC.

The gene calls are TRBV7-9 and TRBJ1-6, with D perhaps matching TRBD1 (6 bases). CDR3 length: 19 residues. Germline CDR1 is SEHNR and CDR2 is FQNEAQ (reference sequence). V lost 1 base to trimming and J lost 5 bases, with 21 bases between them. CDR3: CASSLDVPGAGGNNSPLHF. CDR3 DNA: TGTGCCAGCAGCTTAGACGTCCCAGGGGCGGGCGGTAATAATTCACCCCTCCACTTT.

This clone was seen once. The V gene is TRBV6-1, the J gene TRBJ2-1, with D maybe TRBD2 (6 bases). Germline values: CDR1 MNHNS, CDR2 SASEGT. This CDR3 has 15 amino acids. Trimming removed 6 bases from V and 4 bases from J, with 16 bases in between. CDR3 in DNA: TGTGCCAGCAGCCCCTATGGCGGGGCGTACAATGAGCAGTTCTTC. Protein sequence: CASSPYGGAYNEQFF.

V gene TRBV7-2 combines with J gene TRBJ1-6, with D unclear. CDR1 is SGHTA, CDR2 FQGNSA, per germline. V lost 2 bases and J 8 bases, leaving 22 bases between the germline ends. This CDR3 comprises 18 residues. In DNA, the CDR3 is TGTGCCAGCAGCTTATTTCGACCTTCGGGAGGGTTGGATTCACCCCTCCACTTT. Protein: CASSLFRPSGGLDSPLHF.

The chain links TRBV6-6 to TRBJ1-1; D is possibly TRBD1 (5 bases). V shed 0 bases and J shed 4 bases, with 12 bases lying between them. CDR1 MNHNY and CDR2 SVGAGI come from the germline V gene (reference sequence). This CDR3 is 15 amino acids long. CDR3 in DNA: TGTGCCAGCAGTTACTCAGTGGGGGGAGGCACTGAAGCTTTCTTT. It yields the protein CASSYSVGGGTEAFF.

The chain employs TRBV7-3 and TRBJ1-5; no clear D gene. Per germline, CDR1 SGHTA and CDR2 FQGTGA. V was shortened by 2 bases and J by 7 bases, with 9 bases between the two germline ends. CDR3 length: 13 amino acids. The CDR3 loop reads CASSLEAGQPQHF. The CDR3 nucleotides read TGTGCCAGCAGCTTAGAAGCGGGGCAGCCCCAGCATTTT.

The chain links TRBV2 to TRBJ1-4; D remains ambiguous. Germline CDR1 and CDR2: SNHLY and FYNNEI. CDR3 length equals 14 residues. The germline V and J ends were trimmed by 4 bases and 4 bases, with 10 bases remaining between them. CDR3 sequence reads: CASSGGQLNEKLFF. The CDR3 region has the DNA TGTGCCAGCAGTGGAGGGCAGCTTAATGAAAAACTGTTTTTT.